The 31 T cell receptor beta chains listed next were all sequenced from one sample in a study of blood T cell repertoires in COVID-19. Assay: immunoSEQ multiplex PCR; the TCRdb copy retains only in-frame clones and omits some. The table shows tens of thousands of clones, with approximately 80% occurring only once. Sequencing was performed on peripheral blood. The receptor source for this set is a woman in her sixties or seventies with active or convalescent COVID-19.

The chain combines TRBV6-1 with TRBJ2-1; 7 bases fit TRBD1. CDR3 length: 15 residues. Germline V CDR1 and CDR2: MNHNS, SASEGT. V lost 1 base and J lost 9; bases outside the gene matches: 9. This CDR3 reads CASSEDDRVTAEQFF. As DNA, the CDR3 is TGTGCCAGCAGTGAAGATGACAGGGTGACGGCTGAGCAGTTCTTC.

The chain recombines TRBV12-5 with TRBJ2-1; 11 positions agree with TRBD1. The CDR3 is 17 amino acids. CDR1 and CDR2 (germline): LGHNT, FRNRAP. The ends lost 2 bases at V and 7 bases at J; junction bases unmatched: 10. The CDR3 DNA reads TGTGCTAGTGGTTTGTATACGGGACAGGGGGTGCGTAATGAGCAGTTCTTC. Its translation: CASGLYTGQGVRNEQFF.

This chain uses TRBV5-1 with TRBJ2-1; possibly TRBD1 for D (5 bases). The ends were cut back, 5 bases at V and 0 bases at J, with 12 bases in the middle. This CDR3 has 15 residues. Germline CDR1 SGHRS, CDR2 YFSETQ. In DNA, the CDR3 is TGCGCCAGCAGGGCCCAGGGCCTCTCCTACAATGAGCAGTTCTTC. This encodes CASRAQGLSYNEQFF.

The V gene is TRBV2, the J gene TRBJ2-5; possible D gene TRBD2, 8 bases. Germline CDR1 reads SNHLY; CDR2 reads FYNNEI. CDR3 length: 17 amino acids. The ends were cut back, 0 bases at V and 4 bases at J, with 18 bases in the middle. The CDR3 DNA reads TGTGCCAGCAGTGAAGCTCAGGGGGGACTAGGGTTAGAGACCCAGTACTTC. Protein product: CASSEAQGGLGLETQYF.

The rearrangement links TRBV5-1 to TRBJ1-1, with 8 nucleotides matching TRBD1. This CDR3 region has 15 residues. J lost 0 bases, V lost 4 bases, and 5 bases had no gene match. CDR1 and CDR2 from the germline V gene are SGHRS and YFSETQ. The CDR3, as DNA: TGCGCCAGCAGCCTAACGGGACAGGTGAACACTGAAGCTTTCTTT. Residues: CASSLTGQVNTEAFF.

The V and J genes are TRBV7-2 and TRBJ1-1; 10 positions agree with TRBD1. Germline CDR1 reads SGHTA; CDR2 reads FQGNSA. J gave up 10 bases and V 4 bases, and 9 bases lay outside the gene matches. CDR3 size: 14 residues. The CDR3 bases are TGTGCCAGCAGCTCCCGACAGGGGGCAGAGGGAGCTTTCTTT. It translates to CASSSRQGAEGAFF.

The chain joins TRBV24-1 to TRBJ2-7; D is unclear. The CDR3 totals 14 residues. Germline CDR1 reads KGHDR; CDR2 reads SFDVKD. V lost 2 bases and J 4 bases, leaving 11 bases between the germline ends. The CDR3 coding sequence is TGTGCCACCAGTGATTCGCAGGTACCATACGAGCAGTACTTC. Its protein product is CATSDSQVPYEQYF.

V usage is TRBV2 and J usage is TRBJ2-5; D perhaps matches TRBD2 (5 bases). The V gene's germline CDR1 is SNHLY and CDR2 FYNNEI. The CDR3 length is 13 residues. V was shortened by 7 bases and J by 2 bases, with 11 bases between the two germline ends. CDR3 loop: CASTRDQQETQYF. DNA for the CDR3: TGTGCCAGCACACGGGATCAACAAGAGACCCAGTACTTC.

This chain uses TRBV6-5 with TRBJ2-7; maybe TRBD1 (6 bases). Germline CDR1 is MNHEY and CDR2 is SVGAGI. Trimming took 5 bases from V and 5 from J, leaving 19 bases between them. The CDR3 extends over 15 amino acids. The CDR3 DNA is TGTGCCAGCAGTAGCCAAGGGGGTGTGTGGAACGAGCAGTACTTC. Translation gives CASSSQGGVWNEQYF.

The chain recombines TRBV10-3 with TRBJ1-1; a weak D match, TRBD1 (5 bases). The CDR3 loop spans 16 amino acids. V lost 2 bases, J lost 1 base, and 14 bases lay in between. Per germline, CDR1 ENHRY and CDR2 SYGVKD. CDR3 in amino acids: CAISERGADQNTEAFF. The CDR3 DNA reads as TGTGCCATCAGTGAGCGTGGGGCAGACCAGAACACTGAAGCTTTCTTT.

The chain couples TRBV19 to TRBJ1-4; D is unresolved. Trimming took off 5 bases at V and 7 bases at J, with 14 bases between the two ends. This CDR3 comprises 14 residues. Germline loops: CDR1 LNHDA, CDR2 SQIVND (reference sequence). The CDR3 DNA follows: TGTGCCAGTAGTCTCCCTGCAAAGAGTGAAAAACTGTTTTTT. Translating gives CASSLPAKSEKLFF. Variable domain in full (rest from reference TRBV19 and TRBJ1-4): DGGITQSPKYLFRKEGQNVTLSCEQNLNHDAMYWYRQDPGQGLRLIYYSQIVNDFQKGDIAEGYSVSREKKESFPLTVTSAQKNPTAFYLCASSLPAKSEKLFFGSGTQLSVL.

This chain uses TRBV28 with TRBJ1-1; D is possibly TRBD1 (6 bases). V lost 5 bases, J lost 9 bases, and 19 bases lay in between. The V gene's germline CDR1 is MDHEN and CDR2 SYDVKM. This CDR3 is 14 amino acids long. CDR3 bases: TGTGCCAGCAGTCCCGCGGGGGCGGGGGCGCAAGCTTTCTTT. Protein sequence: CASSPAGAGAQAFF.

This clone was seen a few times. The V call is TRBV4-1, the J call TRBJ2-1; D is uncertain. V was clipped by 1 base and J by 7 bases, with 14 bases between them. The CDR3 runs to 15 residues. Germline V lookup: CDR1 MGHRA, CDR2 YSYEKL. CDR3 nucleotides: TGCGCCAGCAGCCAAGTGGGCGCCTTACAAAATGAGCAGTTCTTC. Residues: CASSQVGALQNEQFF.

This clone has more than one count but fewer than ten. V is TRBV2 and J is TRBJ1-1, with TRBD1 as a possible D gene (6 bases). The CDR3 is made up of 13 amino acids. CDR1 is SNHLY and CDR2 is FYNNEI in the germline V gene. V was shortened by 1 base and J by 3 bases, with 6 bases between the two germline ends. As DNA, the CDR3 is TGTGCCAGCAGTGAAGACAGGGACACTGAAGCTTTCTTT. As protein: CASSEDRDTEAFF.

This rearrangement joins TRBV14 to TRBJ2-4; possible D gene TRBD2, 6 bases. From germline, CDR1 is SGHDN and CDR2 FVKESK. V was cut by 3 bases and J by 7 bases, with 10 bases left in between. This CDR3 comprises 13 residues. Here the CDR3 DNA reads TGTGCCAGCAGCCAGGGCGGGGAGAACATTCAGTACTTC. Translated: CASSQGGENIQYF. The variable domain in full, with the rest retrieved from reference TRBV14 and TRBJ2-4, is EAGVTQFPSHSVIEKGQTVTLRCDPISGHDNLYWYRRVMGKEIKFLLHFVKESKQDESGMPNNRFLAERTGGTYSTLKVQPAELEDSGVYFCASSQGGENIQYFGAGTRLSVL.

This clone was observed a few times. The V and J genes are TRBV5-6 and TRBJ2-2; 10 bases map to TRBD2. The V gene's germline CDR1 is SGHDT and CDR2 YYEEEE. The CDR3 runs 15 residues. V lost 5 bases and J lost 7; bases outside the gene matches: 8. As DNA, the CDR3 is TGTGCCAGCAGTTTAGCGGGGGGCTCCGGCGGGGAGCTGTTTTTT. As protein: CASSLAGGSGGELFF.

The chain links TRBV3-1 (or the pseudogene TRBV3-2) to TRBJ1-3; unclear D gene. The CDR3 is 13 residues long. In germline, CDR1 is LGHDT, CDR2 YNNKEL (reference sequence). The germline V and J ends were trimmed by 5 bases and 4 bases, with 9 bases remaining between them. CDR3 coding DNA: TGTGCCAGCAGCTCCCTACTCGGAAACACCATATATTTT. It codes for CASSSLLGNTIYF.

V and J are TRBV6-5 and TRBJ2-7; TRBD1 matches at 8 bases. The germline gives CDR1 MNHEY, CDR2 SVGAGI. The CDR3 is 15 amino acids. V was pared by 2 bases and J by 4 bases, with 7 bases of the junction left unmatched. This CDR3 is CASSYRDRGPYEQYF. DNA for the CDR3: TGTGCCAGCAGTTACCGCGACAGGGGACCTTACGAGCAGTACTTC.

V is TRBV18 and J is TRBJ2-7; 8 positions agree with TRBD1. CDR3 size: 12 residues. Germline loops: CDR1 KGHSH, CDR2 LQKENI. Trimming removed 8 bases from V and 5 bases from J; junction bases left unmatched: 5. CDR3 coding DNA: TGTGCCAGCCACAGGGGGGAACACGAGCAGTACTTC. Amino acid sequence: CASHRGEHEQYF.

This chain uses TRBV11-2 with TRBJ2-2; possibly TRBD2 for D (7 bases). The CDR3 extends over 15 amino acids. V was pared by 1 base and J by 8 bases, with 14 bases between. Germline V gene data show CDR1 as SGHAT and CDR2 as FQNNGV. The CDR3 bases are TGTGCCAGCAGCTTAGGGCGGGGGCCCAGGGGGGAGCTGTTTTTT. This codes for CASSLGRGPRGELFF.

This sequence joins TRBV28 and TRBJ1-4; perhaps TRBD1 as D (5 bases). This CDR3 contains 14 residues. Trimming left V 4 bases short and J 3 bases short, with 9 bases between. Germline V gene sequence: CDR1 MDHEN, CDR2 SYDVKM. CDR3 coding DNA: TGTGCCAGCAGTTCGGGGGGGGCTAATGAAAAACTGTTTTTT. Translation gives CASSSGGANEKLFF.

The CDR3, as DNA: TGTGCCAGCAGTGGCCCGACGGGACTGGGACAGACCCAGTACTTC. Encoded protein: CASSGPTGLGQTQYF. The rearrangement uses TRBV2 and TRBJ2-5; D might be TRBD2 (6 bases). Germline loops: CDR1 SNHLY, CDR2 FYNNEI. V lost 4 bases and J 6 bases, leaving 18 bases between the germline ends. This CDR3 region has 15 residues.

The rearrangement uses TRBV29-1 and TRBJ2-6, with D unresolved. Trimming removed 4 bases from V and 0 bases from J, with 4 bases in between. Looked up from germline, CDR1 is SQVTM and CDR2 is ANQGSEA. The CDR3 runs to 13 residues. DNA for the CDR3: TGCAGCGTTGGGAGCTCTGGGGCCAACGTCCTGACTTTC. This gives the protein CSVGSSGANVLTF.

The J gene is TRBJ1-1, the V gene TRBV15; D unclear. V was shortened by 1 base and J by 10 bases, with 13 bases between the two germline ends. The germline V gene has CDR1 LNHNV and CDR2 YYDKDF (reference sequence). The CDR3 is made up of 13 amino acids. The CDR3 reads CATSRVVESGAFF. In DNA form, the CDR3 reads TGTGCCACCAGCAGAGTTGTAGAGTCCGGAGCTTTCTTT.

This clone was picked up a small number of times. V gene TRBV9 combines with J gene TRBJ2-2; 8 bases agree with TRBD2. This CDR3 contains 17 residues. V trimming: 3 bases; J trimming: 0 bases; junction bases outside the gene matches: 7. Germline CDR1 and CDR2: SGDLS and YYNGEE. The CDR3 DNA reads TGTGCCAGCAGCGGCAACGGGGGGGCCTCGAACACCGGGGAGCTGTTTTTT. This gives the protein CASSGNGGASNTGELFF.

This chain links TRBV7-2 with TRBJ2-1; TRBD2 might be the D (6 bases). With 5 bases removed from V and 3 bases from J, the gap between germline ends came to 8 bases. CDR1 is SGHTA and CDR2 is FQGNSA in the germline V gene. The CDR3 runs 13 residues. This CDR3 is CASSKTSYNEQFF. In nucleotides, the CDR3 is TGTGCCAGCAGCAAGACTAGCTACAATGAGCAGTTCTTC.

The chain combines TRBV10-3 with TRBJ2-1, with 12 nucleotides matching TRBD1. Germline V gene data show CDR1 as ENHRY and CDR2 as SYGVKD. After removal of 5 bases from V and 9 bases from J, the junction contained 14 bases not matched to a gene. CDR3 size: 17 residues. The CDR3 sequence is CAISKTGDRGRYGEQFF. As DNA, the CDR3 is TGTGCCATCAGTAAGACCGGGGACAGGGGGCGATACGGTGAGCAGTTCTTC.

The gene calls are TRBV5-8 and TRBJ2-2; a possible D gene is TRBD2 (6 bases). CDR1 SGHTS and CDR2 YDEGEE come from the germline V gene. The germline V and J ends were trimmed by 4 bases and 6 bases, with 10 bases remaining between them. The CDR3 is made up of 13 amino acids. CDR3 residues: CASSARLAGELFF. CDR3 sequence (DNA): TGTGCCAGCAGCGCTCGACTAGCCGGGGAGCTGTTTTTT.

This rearrangement joins TRBV7-9 to TRBJ2-1; D unclear. The germline gives CDR1 SEHNR, CDR2 FQNEAQ (reference sequence). V was trimmed by 1 base and J by 0 bases, leaving 13 bases between them. This CDR3 has 17 residues. This CDR3 reads CASSLGLGQSSYNEQFF. In DNA, the CDR3 is TGTGCCAGCAGCTTAGGTTTGGGCCAGAGCTCCTACAATGAGCAGTTCTTC.

The chain recombines TRBV27 with TRBJ1-1, with D possibly being TRBD1 (5 bases). Trimming left V 8 bases short and J 1 base short, with 14 bases between. CDR1 MNHEY and CDR2 SMNVEV come from the germline V gene (reference sequence). The CDR3 has 14 residues. The DNA of the CDR3 is TGTGCCAGCGGAAGGCCCGACAGGAACACTGAAGCTTTCTTT. Translating gives CASGRPDRNTEAFF.

This rearrangement joins TRBV18 to TRBJ1-1, with 10 bases aligning to TRBD1. The V segment lost 3 bases and the J segment 2 bases; nucleotides outside the gene matches: 6. This CDR3 has 16 amino acids. CDR1 KGHSH and CDR2 LQKENI come from the germline V gene. This CDR3 reads CASSPRDRGSNTEAFF. CDR3 nucleotides: TGTGCCAGCTCACCTCGGGACAGGGGAAGTAACACTGAAGCTTTCTTT.